This T cell receptor beta chain was captured by sequencing in a study of shared clonotypes between healthy human individuals. An approximately 200 ng quantity of DNA, some 30,000 T cell genomes, went into the sorted-subset replicate PCRs. In the study's own analysis: Junction-only sequences without quality scores were provided by ImmunoSEQ, so filtering was different. Using immunoSEQ multiplex PCR, the repertoire was profiled, and TCRdb retains in-frame clones only, with some absent. V, J and clone size derive from that table, while D and trimming were established from the DNA sequence. This sample has about 110,000 clones, with just over 65% found just once. Germline CDR1 reads SGHDT; CDR2 reads YYEEEE. This CDR3 has 16 amino acids. Trimming shortened V by 2 bases and J by 4 bases, and 16 bases separated the two germline ends.

The sequence derives from a woman aged 25 to 39 in good health. The sequenced material came from memory CD8+ T cells sorted from blood. Subset of the sample: CD45RO+ cells pooled with CCR7-negative TemRA cells. The rearrangement uses TRBV5-6 and TRBJ2-1, with a tentative D call TRBD2 (5 bases). CDR3 coding DNA: TGTGCCAGCAGCTTAGTGAGGGAATTCCCTTACAATGAGCAGTTCTTC. Protein: CASSLVREFPYNEQFF.